This T cell receptor (beta chain) emerged from a study of identical twins. The study, taken as a whole, reports: The abundant beta clonotypes from cord blood had fewer insertions, and memory repertoires had none of this.

The germline gives CDR1 DFQATT, CDR2 SNEGSKA (reference sequence). Deletions cut 0 bases from V and 3 bases from J, with 15 bases between. This CDR3 is built from 17 residues. Details on this clonotype: Its antigen remains unidentified.

A universal primer site was incorporated via template switching, and the cDNA contained unique molecular identifiers. TCRdb processed the 5' RACE reads anew with MiXCR; each CDR3 protein has one entry. The profile shows roughly 1,500,000 distinct CDR3 sequences, roughly a third of them singletons. The gene calls are TRBV20-1 and TRBJ1-6, with a weak D call TRBD1 (6 bases). The sequence was collected from a newborn girl in good health. Sequencing was carried out using cord blood. CDR3 DNA sequence: TGCAGTGCTAGAGATACCAGGGACAACCTCTATAATTCACCCCTCCACTTT. Translation gives CSARDTRDNLYNSPLHF.